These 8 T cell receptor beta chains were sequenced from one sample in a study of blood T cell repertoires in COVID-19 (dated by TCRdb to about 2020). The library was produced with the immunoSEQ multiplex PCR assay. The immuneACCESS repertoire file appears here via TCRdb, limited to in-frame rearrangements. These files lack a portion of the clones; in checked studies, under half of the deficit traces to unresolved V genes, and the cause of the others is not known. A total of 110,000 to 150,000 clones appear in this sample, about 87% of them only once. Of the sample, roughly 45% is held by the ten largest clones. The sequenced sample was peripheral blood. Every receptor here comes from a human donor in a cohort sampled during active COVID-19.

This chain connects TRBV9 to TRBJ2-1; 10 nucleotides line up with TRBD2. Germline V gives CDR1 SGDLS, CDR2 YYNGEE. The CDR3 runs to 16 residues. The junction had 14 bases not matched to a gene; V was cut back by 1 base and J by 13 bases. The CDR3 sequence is CASSVSGGASGSFQFF. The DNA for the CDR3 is TGTGCCAGCAGCGTATCGGGGGGTGCTAGCGGGAGTTTTCAGTTCTTC. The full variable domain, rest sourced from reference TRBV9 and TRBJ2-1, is DSGVTQTPKHLITATGQRVTLRCSPRSGDLSVYWYQQSLDQGLQFLIQYYNGEERAKGNILERFSAQQFPDLHSELNLSSLELGDSALYFCASSVSGGASGSFQFFGPGTRLTVL.

CDR3 bases: TGCGCCAGCAGCCTAAGAGAGGCAGCGGGAGGGAGCACAGATACGCAGTATTTT. Amino acids: CASSLREAAGGSTDTQYF. The rearrangement links TRBV4-1 to TRBJ2-3, with 10 bases fitting TRBD2. Germline CDR1 MGHRA, CDR2 YSYEKL. The V and J ends lost 4 bases and 0 bases, in that order; junction bases with no gene match: 10. The CDR3 covers 18 residues.

The DNA for the CDR3 is TGTGCCAGCAGCTTCACACTCCCGAGGGATAATTCACCCCTCCACTTT. Amino acids: CASSFTLPRDNSPLHF. The V call is TRBV5-6, the J call TRBJ1-6; D ambiguous. V dropped 2 bases and J dropped 5 bases, with 14 bases sitting between them. The CDR3 spans 16 residues. Germline V gene lookup returns CDR1 SGHDT and CDR2 YYEEEE.

The CDR3 DNA reads TGTGCCAGCAGTGATGACCGGGCTAATGAAAAACTGTTTTTT. Its translation: CASSDDRANEKLFF. The chain recombines TRBV27 with TRBJ1-4; D is ambiguous. The CDR3 consists of 14 residues. Trimming took off 5 bases at V and 3 bases at J, with 10 bases between the two ends. Germline V gives CDR1 MNHEY, CDR2 SMNVEV (reference sequence).

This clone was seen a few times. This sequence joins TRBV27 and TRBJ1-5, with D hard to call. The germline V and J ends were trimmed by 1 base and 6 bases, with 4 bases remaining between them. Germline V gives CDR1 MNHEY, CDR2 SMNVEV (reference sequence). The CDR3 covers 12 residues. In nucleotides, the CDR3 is TGTGCCAGCAGTTTATACGGTCAGCCCCAGCATTTT. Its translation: CASSLYGQPQHF.

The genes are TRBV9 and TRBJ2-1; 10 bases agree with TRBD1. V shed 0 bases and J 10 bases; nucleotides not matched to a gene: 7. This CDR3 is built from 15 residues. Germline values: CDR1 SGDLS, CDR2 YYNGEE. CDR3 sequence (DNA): TGTGCCAGCAGCGTAGGCCAGGGACAGGGGAGGGAGCAGTTCTTC. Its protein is CASSVGQGQGREQFF.

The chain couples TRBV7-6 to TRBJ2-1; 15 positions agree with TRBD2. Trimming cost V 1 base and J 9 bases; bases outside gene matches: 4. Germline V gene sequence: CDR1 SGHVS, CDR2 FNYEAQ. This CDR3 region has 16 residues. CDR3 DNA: TGTGCCAGCAGCTTAGATGGGGGACTAGCGGGAGGTGAGCAGTTCTTC. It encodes CASSLDGGLAGGEQFF.

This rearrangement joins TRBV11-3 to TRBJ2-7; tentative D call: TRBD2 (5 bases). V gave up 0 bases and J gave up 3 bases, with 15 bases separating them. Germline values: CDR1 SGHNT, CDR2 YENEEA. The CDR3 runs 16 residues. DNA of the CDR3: TGTGCCAGCAGCTTAGAGCCTCAGCCCGGACTCTACGAGCAGTACTTC. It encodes CASSLEPQPGLYEQYF.